The present TCR beta chain was sequenced within a study of T cells in Graves' hyperthyroidism and ophthalmopathy. Patients showing uncontrolled infection, other autoimmune disease, pregnancy or lactation were ineligible. V was cut by 6 bases and J by 7 bases, with 16 bases left in between. Germline-derived CDR1 and CDR2 are MDHEN and SYDVKM. This CDR3 region has 14 residues. Findings of the study overall: Onset of ophthalmopathy came a median around 6.2 months after the model predicted it.

It was RNA transcripts that yielded the amplified TCR beta CDR3 regions. HTBI primers drove first-round RT-PCR of the TCR CDR3. TCRdb reanalysed the multiplex PCR reads using MiXCR and keeps one entry per CDR3 protein. Here the sample spans about 400,000 distinct CDR3 sequences, 15% to 18% being singletons. This clonotype was recorded at least ten times. What it binds is not known. The TCR originated in a young woman with Graves' hyperthyroidism that later progressed to Graves' ophthalmopathy. The specimen sequenced was blood. The genes are TRBV28 and TRBJ2-1; D not resolved. The CDR3 region has the DNA TGTGCCAGCAGGACCCCGGACGGTATAAATGAGCAGTTCTTC. Translated, it gives CASRTPDGINEQFF.